These T cell receptor beta chains were read from a single sample in a study of siplizumab effects on memory and regulatory T cells. Clones were sequenced by immunoSEQ multiplex PCR, and TCRdb holds only the in-frame ones, with some missing. Seen here are tens of thousands of clones, approximately 88% observed once, and the top ten hold 1.5% to 2%. What was sequenced was Tregs sorted from blood. The receptors come from a human donor in good health. The CDR3 runs from the conserved cysteine through the conserved F or W. A D gene is named only where the DNA matches it firmly. Clone sizes are given selectively: once, few, many, or a class where the clone is expanded.

V,size,J,D,CDR3,DNA
TRBV7-9,NA,TRBJ1-2,TRBD1,CASSLGGQGGGYTF,TGTGCCAGCAGCTTAGGGGGACAGGGTGGTGGCTACACCTTC
TRBV12-1,NA,TRBJ1-1,NA,CASSPRGTANTEAFF,TGTGCCAGCAGCCCGCGGGGGACAGCTAACACTGAAGCTTTCTTT
TRBV6-1,few,TRBJ1-5,NA,CASSEWGNQPQHF,TGTGCCAGCAGTGAATGGGGCAATCAGCCCCAGCATTTT
TRBV19,few,TRBJ2-1,TRBD2,CASSMATSGVYNEQFF,TGTGCCAGTAGTATGGCCACTAGCGGGGTCTACAATGAGCAGTTCTTC
TRBV18,NA,TRBJ2-4,NA,CASSAAGAAKNIQYF,TGTGCCAGCTCAGCGGCGGGGGCTGCCAAAAACATTCAGTACTTC
TRBV5-5,NA,TRBJ2-2,TRBD2,CASNQLAMNTGELFF,TGTGCCAGCAACCAACTAGCGATGAACACCGGGGAGCTGTTTTTT
TRBV30,NA,TRBJ2-1,NA,CAWSVGARWNEQFF,TGTGCCTGGAGTGTCGGCGCCAGGTGGAATGAGCAGTTCTTC
TRBV7-2,NA,TRBJ1-2,NA,CASSTDRLTNYGYTF,TGTGCCAGCAGCACCGACAGACTGACTAACTATGGCTACACCTTC
TRBV30,NA,TRBJ1-5,NA,CAWSTGGNQPQHF,TGTGCCTGGAGCACAGGAGGCAATCAGCCCCAGCATTTT
TRBV6-1,NA,TRBJ2-7,TRBD2,CASTASGEYEQYF,TGTGCCAGCACGGCTAGCGGAGAGTACGAGCAGTACTTC
TRBV7-9,NA,TRBJ1-1,NA,CASSPNGGVWAEAFF,TGTGCCAGCAGCCCTAACGGGGGGGTTTGGGCTGAAGCTTTCTTT
TRBV28,NA,TRBJ2-4,NA,CAIAQGLTAKNIQYF,TGTGCCATCGCACAGGGCCTTACCGCCAAAAACATTCAGTACTTC
TRBV5-1,NA,TRBJ2-1,NA,CASSLGQAIGFDEQFF,TGCGCCAGCAGCTTGGGGCAGGCGATCGGATTCGATGAGCAGTTCTTC
TRBV7-9,few,TRBJ1-2,NA,CASTPMTNYGYTF,TGTGCCAGCACCCCCATGACTAACTATGGCTACACCTTC
TRBV5-1,NA,TRBJ2-3,NA,CASSRGDTQYF,TGCGCCAGCAGCCGCGGAGATACGCAGTATTTT
TRBV10-3,NA,TRBJ1-3,NA,CAISESSISGNTIYF,TGTGCCATCAGTGAGTCCTCTATCTCTGGAAACACCATATATTTT
TRBV6-1,once,TRBJ2-5,NA,CASQGTETQYF,TGTGCCTCACAGGGCACAGAGACCCAGTACTTC
TRBV29-1,NA,TRBJ2-1,NA,CSVRGLANNEQFF,TGCAGCGTGCGGGGACTGGCCAACAATGAGCAGTTCTTC
TRBV11-3,few,TRBJ1-1,NA,CASSLVGQLNTEAFF,TGTGCCAGCAGCTTAGTTGGGCAGTTGAACACTGAAGCTTTCTTT
TRBV30,few,TRBJ1-1,NA,CAWSMRMNTEAFF,TGTGCCTGGAGTATGCGAATGAACACTGAAGCTTTCTTT
TRBV7-3,NA,TRBJ2-1,NA,CASSLTFWGSSYNEQFF,TGTGCCAGCAGCTTAACGTTCTGGGGGAGCTCCTACAATGAGCAGTTCTTC
TRBV10-3,NA,TRBJ2-3,NA,CAITRGDTQYF,TGTGCCATCACCCGGGGGGATACGCAGTATTTT
TRBV19,NA,TRBJ2-1,TRBD2,CASSIFSGTYNEQFF,TGTGCCAGTAGTATCTTCAGCGGGACGTACAATGAGCAGTTCTTC
TRBV19,NA,TRBJ1-3,NA,CASSQDSGNTIYF,TGTGCCAGTAGCCAGGACTCTGGAAACACCATATATTTT
TRBV11-2,NA,TRBJ2-1,NA,CASSFVGYNEQFF,TGTGCCAGCAGCTTCGTGGGGTACAATGAGCAGTTCTTC
TRBV7-6,NA,TRBJ1-4,NA,CASSLDRFNEKLFF,TGTGCCAGCAGCTTAGACAGGTTTAATGAAAAACTGTTTTTT